This TCR beta chain appears in the sequencing data of a study of blood T cell repertoires in COVID-19. As for the study in general: COVID-19 samples collected from the United States, Italy and Spain covered acute and convalescent phases. The cDNA or gDNA used as material had been derived from T cells, B-cell-depleted T cells, or PBMCs.

Authors' processing steps: Estimation of nucleated cell counts was performed using reference gene primer amplification. The assay was immunoSEQ multiplex PCR, and TCRdb's table has in-frame clones only and misses some. V and J calls and clone size are copied from that table; D and trimming were computed from the DNA. The table shows approximately 220,000 clones, with around 86% occurring only once. The CDR3 is 12 amino acids. Germline values: CDR1 MGHRA, CDR2 YSYEKL. V lost 5 bases and J lost 5, with 10 bases in between. This TCR derives from a man aged 55 to 69 with acute or convalescent COVID-19. The sample comprised peripheral blood. This chain uses TRBV4-1 with TRBJ2-7, with a tentative D call TRBD2 (5 bases). The CDR3 spells CASSGSADEQYF. Written as DNA, the CDR3 is TGCGCCAGCAGCGGGTCAGCGGACGAGCAGTACTTC.